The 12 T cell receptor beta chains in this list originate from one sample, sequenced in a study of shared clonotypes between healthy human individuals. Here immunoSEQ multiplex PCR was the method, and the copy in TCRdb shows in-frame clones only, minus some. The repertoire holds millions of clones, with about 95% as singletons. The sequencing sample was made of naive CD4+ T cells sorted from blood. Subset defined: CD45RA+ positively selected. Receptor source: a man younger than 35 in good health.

CDR3: CSASKTDEQYF. As DNA, the CDR3 is TGCAGTGCGAGTAAAACAGACGAGCAGTACTTC. This sequence joins TRBV20-1 and TRBJ2-7; D remains ambiguous. Trimming took off 6 bases at V and 5 bases at J, with 11 bases between the two ends. Germline V gene sequence: CDR1 DFQATT, CDR2 SNEGSKA (reference sequence). CDR3 size: 11 residues.

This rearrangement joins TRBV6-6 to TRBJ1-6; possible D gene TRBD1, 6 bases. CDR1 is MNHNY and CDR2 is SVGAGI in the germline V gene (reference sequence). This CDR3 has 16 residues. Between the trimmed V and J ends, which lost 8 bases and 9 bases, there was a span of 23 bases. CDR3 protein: CASGTGPKAGPSPLHF. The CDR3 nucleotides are TGTGCCAGCGGCACAGGGCCCAAGGCGGGCCCTTCACCCCTCCACTTT.

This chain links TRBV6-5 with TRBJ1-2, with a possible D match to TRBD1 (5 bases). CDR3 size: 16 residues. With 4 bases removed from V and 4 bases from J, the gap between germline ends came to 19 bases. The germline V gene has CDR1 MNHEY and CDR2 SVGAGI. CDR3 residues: CASSFRATGPSYGYTF. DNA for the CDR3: TGTGCCAGCAGTTTCCGAGCCACGGGGCCCAGCTATGGCTACACCTTC.

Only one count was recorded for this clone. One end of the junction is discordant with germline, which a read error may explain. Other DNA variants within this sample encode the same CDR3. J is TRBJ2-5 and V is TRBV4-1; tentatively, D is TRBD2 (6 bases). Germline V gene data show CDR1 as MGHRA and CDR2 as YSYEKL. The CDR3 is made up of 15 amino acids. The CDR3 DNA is TGTGCCAGCAGCCCGTGGCCGGCGGGGAAAGAGACCCAGTACTTC. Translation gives CASSPWPAGKETQYF.

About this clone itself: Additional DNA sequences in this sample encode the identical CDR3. DNA for the CDR3: TGTGCCAGCAGTTACAGACAGGGGGCACGAGAGACCCAGTACTTC. Translated, it gives CASSYRQGARETQYF. J is TRBJ2-5 and V is TRBV6-6, with 10 bases that match TRBD1. Unmatched junction bases numbered 4, after V lost 2 bases and J lost 4 bases. The CDR3 sequence is 15 residues long. Germline V gives CDR1 MNHNY, CDR2 SVGAGI (reference sequence).

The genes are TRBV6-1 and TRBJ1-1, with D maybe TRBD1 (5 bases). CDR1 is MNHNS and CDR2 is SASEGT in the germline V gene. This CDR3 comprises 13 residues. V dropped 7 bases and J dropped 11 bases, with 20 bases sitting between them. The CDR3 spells CASTSDRGGDAFF. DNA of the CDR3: TGTGCCAGCACTTCGGACCGGGGGGGTGACGCTTTCTTT.

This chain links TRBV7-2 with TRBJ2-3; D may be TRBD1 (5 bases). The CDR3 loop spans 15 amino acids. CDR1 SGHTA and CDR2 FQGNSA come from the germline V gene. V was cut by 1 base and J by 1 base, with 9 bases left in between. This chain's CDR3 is CASSLDRSRTDTQYF. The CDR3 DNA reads TGTGCCAGCAGCTTAGACAGGAGCCGCACAGATACGCAGTATTTT.

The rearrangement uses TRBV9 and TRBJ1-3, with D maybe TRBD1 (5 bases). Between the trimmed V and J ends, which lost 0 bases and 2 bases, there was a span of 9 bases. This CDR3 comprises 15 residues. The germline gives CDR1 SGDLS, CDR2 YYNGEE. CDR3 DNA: TGTGCCAGCAGCGTAGGACGCAGGGCTGGAAACACCATATATTTT. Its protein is CASSVGRRAGNTIYF.

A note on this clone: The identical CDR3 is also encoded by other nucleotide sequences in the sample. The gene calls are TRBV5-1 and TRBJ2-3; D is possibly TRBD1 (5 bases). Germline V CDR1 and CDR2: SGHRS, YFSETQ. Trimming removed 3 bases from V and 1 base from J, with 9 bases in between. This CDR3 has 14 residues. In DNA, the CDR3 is TGCGCCAGCAGCTCAGGACAAGGCACAGATACGCAGTATTTT. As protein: CASSSGQGTDTQYF.

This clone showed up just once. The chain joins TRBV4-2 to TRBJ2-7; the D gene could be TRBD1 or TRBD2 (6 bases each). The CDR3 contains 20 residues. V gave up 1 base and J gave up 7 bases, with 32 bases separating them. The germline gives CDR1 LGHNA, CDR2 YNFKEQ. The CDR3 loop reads CASSQARTSLLGGPTKEQYF. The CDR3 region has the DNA TGTGCCAGCAGCCAAGCTAGGACAAGCCTTCTAGGGGGGCCGACTAAAGAGCAGTACTTC.

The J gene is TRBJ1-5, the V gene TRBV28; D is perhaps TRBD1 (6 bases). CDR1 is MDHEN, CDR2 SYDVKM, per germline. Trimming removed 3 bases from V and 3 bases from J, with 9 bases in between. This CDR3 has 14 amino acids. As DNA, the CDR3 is TGTGCCAGCAGTTTCGGACAGTTCAATCAGCCCCAGCATTTT. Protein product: CASSFGQFNQPQHF.

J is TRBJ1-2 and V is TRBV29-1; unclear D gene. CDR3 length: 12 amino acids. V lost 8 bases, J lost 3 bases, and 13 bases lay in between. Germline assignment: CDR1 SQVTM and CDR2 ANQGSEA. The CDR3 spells CSIFAGYYGYTF. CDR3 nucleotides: TGCAGCATTTTTGCAGGATACTATGGCTACACCTTC.